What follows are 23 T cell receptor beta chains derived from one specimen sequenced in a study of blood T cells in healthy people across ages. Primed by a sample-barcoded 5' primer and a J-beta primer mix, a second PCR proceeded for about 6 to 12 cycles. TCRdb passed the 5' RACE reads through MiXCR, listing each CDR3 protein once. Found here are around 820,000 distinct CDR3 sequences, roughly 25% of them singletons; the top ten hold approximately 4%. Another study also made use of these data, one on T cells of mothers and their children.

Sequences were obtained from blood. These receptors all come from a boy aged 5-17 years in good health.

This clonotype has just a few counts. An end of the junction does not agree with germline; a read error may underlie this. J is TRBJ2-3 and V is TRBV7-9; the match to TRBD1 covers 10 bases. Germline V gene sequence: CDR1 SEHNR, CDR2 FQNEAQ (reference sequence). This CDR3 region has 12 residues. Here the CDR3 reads CASGTGADTQYF. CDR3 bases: TGTGCCAGTGGGACAGGGGCAGACACGCAGTATTTT.

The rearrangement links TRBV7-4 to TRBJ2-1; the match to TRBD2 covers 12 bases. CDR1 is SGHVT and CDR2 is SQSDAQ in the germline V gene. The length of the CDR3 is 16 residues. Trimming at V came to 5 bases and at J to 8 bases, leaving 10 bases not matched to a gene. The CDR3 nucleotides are TGTGCCAGCAGCAAAAGCCTAGCGGGGGGGAACGATGAGCAGTTCTTC. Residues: CASSKSLAGGNDEQFF.

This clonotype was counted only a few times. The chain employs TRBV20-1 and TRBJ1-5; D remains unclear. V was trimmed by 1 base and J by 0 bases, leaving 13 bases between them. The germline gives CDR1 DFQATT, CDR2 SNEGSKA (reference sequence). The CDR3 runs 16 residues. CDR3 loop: CSARGGGSNSNQPQHF. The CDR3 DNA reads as TGCAGTGCTAGAGGGGGAGGGTCAAATAGCAATCAGCCCCAGCATTTT.

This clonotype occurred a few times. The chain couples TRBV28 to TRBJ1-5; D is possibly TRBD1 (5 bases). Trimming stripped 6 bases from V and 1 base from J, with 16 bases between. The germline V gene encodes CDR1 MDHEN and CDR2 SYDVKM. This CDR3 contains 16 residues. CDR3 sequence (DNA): TGTGCCAGCAGCGCCCGGGTAGGGGCAAGCAATCAGCCCCAGCATTTT. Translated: CASSARVGASNQPQHF.

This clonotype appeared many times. The CDR3 coding sequence is TGCAGCGCCGGACTAGCGGGGCCCCAAGAGACCCAGTACTTC. Translation: CSAGLAGPQETQYF. The chain is built from TRBV29-1 and TRBJ2-5; TRBD2 aligns across 12 bases. Germline CDR1 reads SQVTM; CDR2 reads ANQGSEA. The J segment lost 1 base and the V segment lost 7 bases, leaving 4 bases of the junction unmatched. This CDR3 has 14 amino acids.

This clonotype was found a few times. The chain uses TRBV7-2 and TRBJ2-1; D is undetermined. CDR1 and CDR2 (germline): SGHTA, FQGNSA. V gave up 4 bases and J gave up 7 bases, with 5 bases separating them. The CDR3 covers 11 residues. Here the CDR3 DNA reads TGTGCCAGCAGCTATATAAATGAGCAGTTCTTC. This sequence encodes CASSYINEQFF.

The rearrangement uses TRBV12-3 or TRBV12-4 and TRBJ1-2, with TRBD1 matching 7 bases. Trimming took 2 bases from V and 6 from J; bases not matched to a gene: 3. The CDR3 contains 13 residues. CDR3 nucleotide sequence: TGTGCCAGCAGTTTAAGGGGGCTGGATGGCTACACCTTC. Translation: CASSLRGLDGYTF.

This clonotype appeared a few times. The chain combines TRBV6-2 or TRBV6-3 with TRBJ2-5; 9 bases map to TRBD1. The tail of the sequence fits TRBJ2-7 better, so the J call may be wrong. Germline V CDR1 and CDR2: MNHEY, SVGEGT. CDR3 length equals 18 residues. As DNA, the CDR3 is TGTGCCAGCAGTTACTCGATTAATCCCCCGGGACAGGGAGACGAGCAGTACTTC. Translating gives CASSYSINPPGQGDEQYF.

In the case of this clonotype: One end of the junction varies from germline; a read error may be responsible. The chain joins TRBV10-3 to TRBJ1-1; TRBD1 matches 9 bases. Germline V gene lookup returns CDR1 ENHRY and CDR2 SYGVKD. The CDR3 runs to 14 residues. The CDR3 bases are TGTGCCATCGGTGACAGGGGGTCGAACACTGAAGCTTTCTTT. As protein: CAIGDRGSNTEAFF.

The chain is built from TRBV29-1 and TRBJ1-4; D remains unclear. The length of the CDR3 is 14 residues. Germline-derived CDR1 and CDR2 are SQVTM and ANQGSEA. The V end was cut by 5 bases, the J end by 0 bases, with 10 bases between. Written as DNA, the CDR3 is TGCAGCGTTCGTCCGGTTACAACTAATGAAAAACTGTTTTTT. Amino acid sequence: CSVRPVTTNEKLFF.

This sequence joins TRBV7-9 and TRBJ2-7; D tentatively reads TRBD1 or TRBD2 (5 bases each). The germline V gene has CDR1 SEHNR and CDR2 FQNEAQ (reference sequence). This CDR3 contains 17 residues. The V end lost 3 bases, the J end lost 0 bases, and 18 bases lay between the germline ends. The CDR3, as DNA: TGTGCCAGCAGCTTTCGAAGGTGGGACCTCACCTCCTACGAGCAGTACTTC. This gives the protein CASSFRRWDLTSYEQYF.

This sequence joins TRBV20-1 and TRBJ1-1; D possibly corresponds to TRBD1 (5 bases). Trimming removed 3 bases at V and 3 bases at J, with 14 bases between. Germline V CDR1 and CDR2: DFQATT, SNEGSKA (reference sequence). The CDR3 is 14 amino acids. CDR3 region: CSARRGGSDTEAFF. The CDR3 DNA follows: TGCAGTGCTAGGCGGGGGGGGTCGGACACTGAAGCTTTCTTT.

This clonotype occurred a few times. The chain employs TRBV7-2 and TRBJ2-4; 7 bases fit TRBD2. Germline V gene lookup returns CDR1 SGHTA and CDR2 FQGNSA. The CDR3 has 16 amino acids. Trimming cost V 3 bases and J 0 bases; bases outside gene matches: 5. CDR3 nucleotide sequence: TGTGCCAGCAGCTTCGGGACTACCTTAGCCAAAAACATTCAGTACTTC. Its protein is CASSFGTTLAKNIQYF.

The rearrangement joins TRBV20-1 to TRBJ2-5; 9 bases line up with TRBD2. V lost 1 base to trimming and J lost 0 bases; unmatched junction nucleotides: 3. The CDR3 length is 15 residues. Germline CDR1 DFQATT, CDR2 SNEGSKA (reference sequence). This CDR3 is CSARVASGDQETQYF. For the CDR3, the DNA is TGCAGTGCTAGAGTTGCTAGCGGGGACCAAGAGACCCAGTACTTC.

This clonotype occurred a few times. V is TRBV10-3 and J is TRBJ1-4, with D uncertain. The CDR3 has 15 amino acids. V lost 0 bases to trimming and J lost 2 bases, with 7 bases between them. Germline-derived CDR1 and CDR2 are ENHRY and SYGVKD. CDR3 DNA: TGTGCCATCAGTGAGTCCGTGACCACTAATGAAAAACTGTTTTTT. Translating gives CAISESVTTNEKLFF.

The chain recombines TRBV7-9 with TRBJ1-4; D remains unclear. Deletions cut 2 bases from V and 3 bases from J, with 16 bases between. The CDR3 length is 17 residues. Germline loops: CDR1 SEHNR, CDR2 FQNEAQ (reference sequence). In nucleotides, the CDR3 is TGTGCCAGCAGCTTAAGGAGTCCATGGTCGGCTAATGAAAAACTGTTTTTT. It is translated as CASSLRSPWSANEKLFF. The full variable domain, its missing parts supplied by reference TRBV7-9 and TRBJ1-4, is DTGVSQNPRHKITKRGQNVTFRCDPISEHNRLYWYRQTLGQGPEFLTYFQNEAQLEKSRLLSDRFSAERPKGSFSTLEIQRTEQGDSAMYLCASSLRSPWSANEKLFFGSGTQLSVL.

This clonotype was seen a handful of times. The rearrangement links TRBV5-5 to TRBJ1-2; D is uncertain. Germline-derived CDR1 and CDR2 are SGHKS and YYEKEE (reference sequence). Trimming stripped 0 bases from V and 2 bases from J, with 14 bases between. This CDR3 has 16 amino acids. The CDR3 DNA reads TGTGCCAGCAGCTTGGATGGATTATACACGAACTATGGCTACACCTTC. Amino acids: CASSLDGLYTNYGYTF.

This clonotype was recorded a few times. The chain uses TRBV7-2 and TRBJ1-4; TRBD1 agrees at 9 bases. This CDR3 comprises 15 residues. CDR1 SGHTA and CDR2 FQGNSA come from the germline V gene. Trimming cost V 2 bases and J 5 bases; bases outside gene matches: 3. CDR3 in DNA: TGTGCCAGCAGCTTAAGGGACAGGGCGAATGAAAAACTGTTTTTT. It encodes CASSLRDRANEKLFF.

CDR3 amino acids: CASSHAESSIGELFF. The CDR3 nucleotides read TGTGCCAGCAGTCACGCCGAGTCCTCTATCGGGGAGCTGTTTTTT. The chain links TRBV6-5 to TRBJ2-2; no clear D gene. From germline, CDR1 is MNHEY and CDR2 SVGAGI. The length of the CDR3 is 15 residues. V was shortened by 5 bases and J by 7 bases, with 17 bases between the two germline ends.

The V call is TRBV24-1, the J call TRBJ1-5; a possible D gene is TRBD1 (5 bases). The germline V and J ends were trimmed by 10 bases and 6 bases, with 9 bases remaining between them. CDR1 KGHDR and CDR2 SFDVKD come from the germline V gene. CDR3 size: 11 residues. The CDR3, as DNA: TGTGCCACAGGGGTCGGTCAGCCCCAGCATTTT. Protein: CATGVGQPQHF.

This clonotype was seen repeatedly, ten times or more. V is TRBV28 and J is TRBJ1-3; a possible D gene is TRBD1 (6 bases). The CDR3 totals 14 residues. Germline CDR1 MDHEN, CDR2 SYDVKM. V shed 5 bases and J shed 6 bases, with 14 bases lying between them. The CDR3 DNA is TGTGCCAGCAGTCCCGGGGGCTCCGAAAACACCATATATTTT. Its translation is CASSPGGSENTIYF.

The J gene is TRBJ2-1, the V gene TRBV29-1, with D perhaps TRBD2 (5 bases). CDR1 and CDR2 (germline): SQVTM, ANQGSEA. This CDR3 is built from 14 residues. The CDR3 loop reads CGAGRSVLNNEQFF. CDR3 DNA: TGCGGCGCGGGCAGGTCGGTGTTGAACAATGAGCAGTTCTTC.

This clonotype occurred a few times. CDR3 region: CASSSQGGGNEQFF. The CDR3 DNA reads TGTGCCAGCAGTTCACAGGGGGGAGGCAATGAGCAGTTCTTC. The rearrangement joins TRBV2 to TRBJ2-1; 8 bases map to TRBD1. V gave up 5 bases and J gave up 6 bases; unmatched junction bases: 6. CDR1 and CDR2 (germline): SNHLY, FYNNEI. The CDR3 sequence is 14 residues long. The full variable domain, with the rest looked up from reference TRBV2 and TRBJ2-1, is EPEVTQTPSHQVTQMGQEVILRCVPISNHLYFYWYRQILGQKVEFLVSFYNNEISEKSEIFDDQFSVERPDGSNFTLKIRSTKLEDSAMYFCASSSQGGGNEQFFGPGTRLTVL.